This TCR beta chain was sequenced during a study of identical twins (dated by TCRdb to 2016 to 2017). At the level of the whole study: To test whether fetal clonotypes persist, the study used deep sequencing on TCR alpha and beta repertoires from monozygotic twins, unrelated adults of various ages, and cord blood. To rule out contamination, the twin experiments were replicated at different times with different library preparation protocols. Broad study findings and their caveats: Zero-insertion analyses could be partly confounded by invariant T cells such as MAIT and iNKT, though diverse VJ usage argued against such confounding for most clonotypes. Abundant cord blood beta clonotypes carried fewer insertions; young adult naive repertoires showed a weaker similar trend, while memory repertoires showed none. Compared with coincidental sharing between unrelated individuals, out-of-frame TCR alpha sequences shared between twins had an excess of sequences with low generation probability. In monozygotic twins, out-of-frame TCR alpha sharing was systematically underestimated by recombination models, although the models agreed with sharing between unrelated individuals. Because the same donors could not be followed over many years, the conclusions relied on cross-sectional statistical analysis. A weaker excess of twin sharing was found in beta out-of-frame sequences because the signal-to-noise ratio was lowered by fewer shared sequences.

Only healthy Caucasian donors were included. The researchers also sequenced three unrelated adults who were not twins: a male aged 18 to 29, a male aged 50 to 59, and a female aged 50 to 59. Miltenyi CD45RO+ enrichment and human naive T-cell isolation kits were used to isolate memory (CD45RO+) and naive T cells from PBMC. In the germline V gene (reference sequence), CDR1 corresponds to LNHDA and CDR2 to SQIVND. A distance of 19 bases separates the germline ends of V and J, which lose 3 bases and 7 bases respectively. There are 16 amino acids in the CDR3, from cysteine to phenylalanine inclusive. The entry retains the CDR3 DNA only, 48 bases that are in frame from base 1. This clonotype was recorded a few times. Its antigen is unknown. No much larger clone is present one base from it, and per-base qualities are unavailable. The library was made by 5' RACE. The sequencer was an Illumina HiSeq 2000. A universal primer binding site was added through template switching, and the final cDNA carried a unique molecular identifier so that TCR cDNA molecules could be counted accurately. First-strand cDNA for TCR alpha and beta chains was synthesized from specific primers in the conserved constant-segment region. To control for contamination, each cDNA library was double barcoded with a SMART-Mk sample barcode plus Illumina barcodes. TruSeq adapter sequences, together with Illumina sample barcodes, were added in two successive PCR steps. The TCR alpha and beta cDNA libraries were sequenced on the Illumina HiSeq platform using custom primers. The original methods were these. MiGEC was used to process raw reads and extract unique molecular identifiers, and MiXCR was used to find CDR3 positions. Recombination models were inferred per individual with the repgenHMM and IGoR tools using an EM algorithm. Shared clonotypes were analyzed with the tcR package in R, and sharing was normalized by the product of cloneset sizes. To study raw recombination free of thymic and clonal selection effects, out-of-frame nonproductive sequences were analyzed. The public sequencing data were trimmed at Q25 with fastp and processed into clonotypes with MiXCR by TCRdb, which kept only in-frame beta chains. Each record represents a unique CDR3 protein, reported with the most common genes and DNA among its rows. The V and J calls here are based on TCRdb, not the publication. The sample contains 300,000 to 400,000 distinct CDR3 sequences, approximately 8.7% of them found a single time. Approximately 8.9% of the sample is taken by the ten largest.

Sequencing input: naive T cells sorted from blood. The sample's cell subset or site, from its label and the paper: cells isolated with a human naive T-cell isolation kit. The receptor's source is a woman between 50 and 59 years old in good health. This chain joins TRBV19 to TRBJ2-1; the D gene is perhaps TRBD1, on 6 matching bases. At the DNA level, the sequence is TGTGCCAGTAGTATGAGCGCAGGCGACAGGAGAAATGAGCAGTTCTTC. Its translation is CASSMSAGDRRNEQFF.